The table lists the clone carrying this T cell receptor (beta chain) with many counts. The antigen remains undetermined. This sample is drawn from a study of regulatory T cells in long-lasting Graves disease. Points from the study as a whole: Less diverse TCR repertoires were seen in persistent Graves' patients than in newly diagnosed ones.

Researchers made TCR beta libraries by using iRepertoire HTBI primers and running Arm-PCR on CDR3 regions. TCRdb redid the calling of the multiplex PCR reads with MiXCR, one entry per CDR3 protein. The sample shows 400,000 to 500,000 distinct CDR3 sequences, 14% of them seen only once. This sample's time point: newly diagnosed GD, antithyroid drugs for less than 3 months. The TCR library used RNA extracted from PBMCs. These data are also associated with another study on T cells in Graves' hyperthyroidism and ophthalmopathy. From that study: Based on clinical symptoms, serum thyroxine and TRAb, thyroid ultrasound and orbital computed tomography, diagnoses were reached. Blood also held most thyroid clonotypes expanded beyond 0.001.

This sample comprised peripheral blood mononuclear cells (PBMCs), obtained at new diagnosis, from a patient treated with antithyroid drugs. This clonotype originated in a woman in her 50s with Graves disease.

CDR3 nucleotides: TGTGCCAGTCGACAGTCGAGCTCCTACAATGAGCAGTTCTTC. It is translated as CASRQSSSYNEQFF. The chain is built from TRBV2 and TRBJ2-1; D perhaps matches TRBD1 (5 bases). CDR3 size: 14 residues. CDR1 SNHLY and CDR2 FYNNEI come from the germline V gene. V lost 9 bases to trimming and J lost 0 bases, with 12 bases between them. Full variable domain (missing parts from reference TRBV2 and TRBJ2-1): EPEVTQTPSHQVTQMGQEVILRCVPISNHLYFYWYRQILGQKVEFLVSFYNNEISEKSEIFDDQFSVERPDGSNFTLKIRSTKLEDSAMYFCASRQSSSYNEQFFGPGTRLTVL.